The rows below give T cell receptor beta chains drawn from one sample of a study of cytomegalovirus exposure and HLA in healthy donors. The repertoire was sequenced with immunoSEQ multiplex PCR; TCRdb's copy has only in-frame clones and lacks some. The data hold about 160,000 clones, with approximately 81% observed a single time. Material: PBMCs. Receptor source: a man younger than 30 in good health and CMV-seropositive. Both conserved end residues are part of each CDR3. D genes are given only for firm matches. Where a row states a size, it is once, few, many or the class of an expanded clone; other rows omit it.

size,V,J,D,CDR3,DNA
many,TRBV4-3,TRBJ1-2,TRBD1,CASSQEEGAYGYTF,TGCGCCAGCAGCCAAGAAGAGGGGGCCTATGGCTACACCTTC
.,TRBV9,TRBJ2-7,TRBD2,CASSVAPTSGGAPYEQYF,TGTGCCAGCAGCGTAGCTCCAACTAGCGGGGGGGCACCCTACGAGCAGTACTTC
.,TRBV6-5,TRBJ1-5,TRBD1,CASINGQGNQPQHF,TGTGCCAGCATTAATGGACAGGGCAATCAGCCCCAGCATTTT
.,TRBV1,TRBJ2-1,.,CTSSQGTSGDLDEQFF,TGCACCAGCAGCCAAGGCACTAGCGGGGACCTCGATGAGCAGTTCTTC
.,TRBV9,TRBJ2-1,.,CASSVGDNEQLF,TGTGCCAGCAGCGTCGGGGACAATGAGCAGCTCTTC
.,TRBV9,TRBJ2-6,.,CASSAVAGANVLTF,TGTGCCAGCAGCGCTGTAGCTGGGGCCAACGTCCTGACTTTC
.,TRBV7-9,TRBJ1-2,TRBD1,CASIETGQGYGYTF,TGTGCCAGCATCGAAACGGGACAGGGGTATGGCTACACCTTC
.,TRBV6-5,TRBJ2-7,TRBD2,CASSLAQTSGIEQYF,TGTGCCAGCAGTCTAGCTCAAACTAGCGGTATCGAGCAGTACTTC
.,TRBV16,TRBJ1-5,TRBD1,CASSQSGQVGGGPQHF,TGTGCCAGCAGCCAATCCGGACAGGTCGGGGGTGGGCCCCAGCATTTT
.,TRBV5-1,TRBJ1-1,.,CASSLTGDSQTQAFF,TGCGCCAGCAGCTTGACGGGGGACTCACAAACCCAAGCTTTCTTT
.,TRBV15,TRBJ2-7,TRBD2,CATSSWAIAGGNEQYF,TGTGCCACCAGCAGTTGGGCCATAGCGGGGGGCAACGAGCAGTACTTC
.,TRBV7-2,TRBJ2-6,.,CASSIAGLSGANVLTF,TGTGCCAGCAGCATCGCCGGACTTTCTGGGGCCAACGTCCTGACTTTC
few,TRBV2,TRBJ2-5,.,CASSGQQETQYF,TGTGCCAGCAGTGGACAGCAAGAGACCCAGTACTTC
.,TRBV27,TRBJ1-1,TRBD1,CASSLLGQGGRDTEAFF,TGTGCCAGCAGTTTATTAGGACAGGGAGGTAGGGACACTGAAGCTTTCTTT